A single sample is the source of the 30 T cell receptor beta chains below, sequenced in a study of blood T cell repertoires in COVID-19. Measured with immunoSEQ multiplex PCR; TCRdb has only the in-frame clones, and not every one. The sample carries some 200,000 clones, roughly 90% recorded once. The sample consisted of peripheral blood. Receptors originate from a man over 45 with acute or convalescent COVID-19.

Only one count was recorded for this clone. The J gene is TRBJ1-1, the V gene TRBV9, with 8 bases matching TRBD1. Per germline, CDR1 SGDLS and CDR2 YYNGEE. CDR3 size: 14 residues. Trimming cost V 3 bases and J 4 bases; bases outside gene matches: 5. This CDR3 is CASSEGDRGTEAFF. The CDR3 DNA is TGTGCCAGCAGCGAAGGCGACAGGGGCACTGAAGCTTTCTTT.

The CDR3 here is CASSLGYSGPSTDTQYF. CDR3 sequence (DNA): TGTGCCAGCAGCTTAGGGTATAGCGGACCTTCCACAGATACGCAGTATTTT. V and J are TRBV7-2 and TRBJ2-3; TRBD2 is a possible D gene (6 bases). The CDR3 covers 17 residues. Trimming removed 1 base at V and 2 bases at J, with 16 bases between. Per germline, CDR1 SGHTA and CDR2 FQGNSA.

CDR3 in DNA: TGTGCCAGCAGTTACAATTGGGGGACAGGGAGCCACTACGAGCAGTACTTC. Encoded protein: CASSYNWGTGSHYEQYF. This rearrangement joins TRBV6-2 or TRBV6-3 to TRBJ2-7; the match to TRBD1 covers 9 bases. Per germline, CDR1 MNHEY and CDR2 SVGEGT. V trimming: 2 bases; J trimming: 3 bases; junction bases outside the gene matches: 11. CDR3 size: 17 residues.

The chain is built from TRBV5-1 and TRBJ1-1, with 7 bases lining up with TRBD1. J gave up 1 base and V 0 bases, and 3 bases lay outside the gene matches. Germline assignment: CDR1 SGHRS and CDR2 YFSETQ. The CDR3 spans 15 residues. In DNA form, the CDR3 reads TGCGCCAGCAGCTTGGAGGGACAGAGGAACACTGAAGCTTTCTTT. It is translated as CASSLEGQRNTEAFF.

The rearrangement links TRBV12-5 to TRBJ1-4; possibly TRBD1 for D (5 bases). Trimming removed 2 bases from V and 5 bases from J, with 15 bases in between. The germline CDR1 and CDR2 sequences are LGHNT and FRNRAP. The CDR3 has 16 residues. Here the CDR3 DNA reads TGTGCTAGTGGTTTGTACCGGGGCCGGGGGAATGAAAAACTGTTTTTT. Translating it yields CASGLYRGRGNEKLFF.

The chain recombines TRBV5-1 with TRBJ2-3; D not certain. Trimming took 0 bases from V and 2 from J, leaving 7 bases between them. CDR1 SGHRS and CDR2 YFSETQ come from the germline V gene. The CDR3 consists of 14 residues. The CDR3 spells CASSLGHHTDTQYF. The CDR3, as DNA: TGCGCCAGCAGCTTGGGGCACCACACAGATACGCAGTATTTT.

This chain links TRBV5-1 with TRBJ1-2, with TRBD1 as a possible D gene (6 bases). The length of the CDR3 is 17 residues. Trimming pared 3 bases from V and 5 bases from J, leaving 23 bases between. Looked up from germline, CDR1 is SGHRS and CDR2 is YFSETQ. CDR3 protein: CASSSGPYQQGYYGYTF. Written as DNA, the CDR3 is TGCGCCAGCAGCTCGGGTCCATACCAACAGGGTTATTATGGCTACACCTTC. The full variable domain, in which reference TRBV5-1 and TRBJ1-2 provide the parts outside the CDR3, is KAGVTQTPRYLIKTRGQQVTLSCSPISGHRSVSWYQQTPGQGLQFLFEYFSETQRNKGNFPGRFSGRQFSNSRSEMNVSTLELGDSALYLCASSSGPYQQGYYGYTFGSGTRLTVV.

The V call is TRBV7-2, the J call TRBJ2-5; 9 positions agree with TRBD2. The CDR3 extends over 18 amino acids. Germline V gives CDR1 SGHTA, CDR2 FQGNSA. Trimming took 1 base from V and 5 from J; bases not matched to a gene: 14. CDR3 bases: TGTGCCAGCAGCTTAGTCCTGGGTAGCGGGAGAGAGTGGGAGACCCAGTACTTC. Amino acid sequence: CASSLVLGSGREWETQYF. The whole variable domain, filled in from reference TRBV7-2 and TRBJ2-5, reads GAGVSQSPSNKVTEKGKDVELRCDPISGHTALYWYRQSLGQGLEFLIYFQGNSAPDKSGLPSDRFSAERTGGSVSTLTIQRTQQEDSAVYLCASSLVLGSGREWETQYFGPGTRLLVL.

The chain carries TRBV9 and TRBJ1-6; perhaps TRBD1 as D (5 bases). Trimming took 3 bases from V and 5 from J, leaving 12 bases between them. Germline CDR1 is SGDLS and CDR2 is YYNGEE. CDR3 length: 15 amino acids. The DNA for the CDR3 is TGTGCCAGCAGCGCCGTCGACAGCAATAATTCACCCCTCCACTTT. Residues: CASSAVDSNNSPLHF.

This clone is a singleton in its sample. This rearrangement joins TRBV28 to TRBJ2-6, with D possibly matching TRBD2 (5 bases). Germline V gene lookup returns CDR1 MDHEN and CDR2 SYDVKM. The CDR3 length is 17 residues. V shed 6 bases and J shed 2 bases, with 17 bases lying between them. CDR3 residues: CASRTPRAFPGANVLTF. In DNA form, the CDR3 reads TGTGCCAGCAGGACCCCGCGGGCCTTTCCTGGGGCCAACGTCCTGACTTTC.

This chain connects TRBV27 to TRBJ2-1, with 9 bases identical to TRBD2. The CDR3 totals 15 residues. The germline V gene encodes CDR1 MNHEY and CDR2 SMNVEV (reference sequence). V shed 2 bases, J shed 8 bases, and the junction held 7 bases outside the gene matches. CDR3 loop: CASSLGGRAGDEQFF. Here the CDR3 DNA reads TGTGCCAGCAGTTTAGGCGGGAGGGCCGGGGATGAGCAGTTCTTC.

This clone has a handful of counts. The chain employs TRBV5-1 and TRBJ2-7, with TRBD1 identical over 10 bases. CDR1 is SGHRS, CDR2 YFSETQ, per germline. The CDR3 is 14 residues long. Trimming at V came to 3 bases and at J to 6 bases, leaving 6 bases not matched to a gene. The CDR3 spells CASSSGQGSSEQYF. The CDR3 coding sequence is TGCGCCAGCAGCTCGGGACAGGGGTCTTCCGAGCAGTACTTC. Based on the CDR3 plus reference TRBV5-1 and TRBJ2-7, the full variable domain is KAGVTQTPRYLIKTRGQQVTLSCSPISGHRSVSWYQQTPGQGLQFLFEYFSETQRNKGNFPGRFSGRQFSNSRSEMNVSTLELGDSALYLCASSSGQGSSEQYFGPGTRLTVT.

V and J are TRBV13 and TRBJ2-7; no firm D call. This CDR3 spans 15 amino acids. CDR1 and CDR2 (germline): PRHDT, FYEKMQ (reference sequence). V dropped 4 bases and J dropped 3 bases, with 16 bases sitting between them. The CDR3 sequence is CASSYGRSRDYEQYF. CDR3 nucleotide sequence: TGTGCCAGCAGCTACGGCCGGTCTAGAGACTACGAGCAGTACTTC.

The gene calls are TRBV12-3 or TRBV12-4 and TRBJ1-1, with D uncertain. The V end lost 6 bases, the J end lost 1 base, and 9 bases lay between the germline ends. This CDR3 is 13 amino acids long. CDR3 DNA sequence: TGTGCCAGCAGCCGCGGTCAGAACACTGAAGCTTTCTTT. It encodes CASSRGQNTEAFF.

The chain combines TRBV21-1 with TRBJ2-2; TRBD1 is the table's D call, not checked against the DNA. TRBV21-1 is termed a pseudogene. This CDR3 spans 21 amino acids. CDR3 protein: CASSTPRDREFPNANTGELFF. For the CDR3, the DNA is TGTGCCAGCAGCACACCCCGGGACAGGGAATTCCCAAACGCGAACACCGGGGAGCTGTTTTTT.

The chain recombines TRBV5-6 with TRBJ2-5; a possible D gene is TRBD1 (5 bases). V lost 2 bases and J 0 bases, leaving 14 bases between the germline ends. Germline V gene sequence: CDR1 SGHDT, CDR2 YYEEEE. This CDR3 region has 16 residues. The CDR3 region has the DNA TGTGCCAGCAGCTTCTATGGCAGGGCTAACCAAGAGACCCAGTACTTC. Translated, it gives CASSFYGRANQETQYF. Drawing the rest from reference TRBV5-6 and TRBJ2-5, the complete variable domain is DAGVTQSPTHLIKTRGQQVTLRCSPKSGHDTVSWYQQALGQGPQFIFQYYEEEERQRGNFPDRFSGHQFPNYSSELNVNALLLGDSALYLCASSFYGRANQETQYFGPGTRLLVL.

V usage is TRBV18 and J usage is TRBJ1-1, with D possibly matching TRBD1 (5 bases). CDR3 length equals 15 residues. Germline V gene data show CDR1 as KGHSH and CDR2 as LQKENI. Trimming left V 0 bases short and J 0 bases short, with 8 bases between. The CDR3 sequence is CASSPPRGLNTEAFF. CDR3 coding DNA: TGTGCCAGCTCACCACCAAGGGGTCTGAACACTGAAGCTTTCTTT.

This chain uses TRBV7-9 with TRBJ2-3; tentative D call: TRBD2 (5 bases). Trimming took off 4 bases at V and 3 bases at J, with 11 bases between the two ends. The germline gives CDR1 SEHNR, CDR2 FQNEAQ (reference sequence). This CDR3 comprises 14 residues. CDR3 protein: CASSSKTRTDTQYF. CDR3 bases: TGTGCCAGCAGCTCAAAAACTAGAACAGATACGCAGTATTTT.

This clone showed up just once. The V gene is TRBV7-8, the J gene TRBJ1-4; D is possibly TRBD1 (6 bases). The germline gives CDR1 SGHVS, CDR2 FQNEAQ. Trimming removed 5 bases at V and 10 bases at J, with 17 bases between. CDR3 length: 14 residues. The CDR3 region is CASSTTGIEGKLFF. The DNA for the CDR3 is TGTGCCAGCAGCACCACAGGGATTGAGGGAAAACTGTTTTTT.

CDR3 loop: CASSLQGGQPQHF. CDR3 DNA: TGTGCCAGCAGTTTGCAGGGAGGTCAGCCCCAGCATTTT. The chain carries TRBV6-5 and TRBJ1-5; a weak D match, TRBD1 (5 bases). Germline V gene lookup returns CDR1 MNHEY and CDR2 SVGAGI. V lost 4 bases, J lost 6 bases, and 10 bases lay in between. The CDR3 contains 13 residues.

The chain employs TRBV5-1 and TRBJ2-1, with 13 bases that match TRBD2. This CDR3 has 15 amino acids. CDR1 and CDR2 (germline): SGHRS, YFSETQ. Unmatched junction bases numbered 4, after V lost 1 base and J lost 9 bases. The CDR3, as DNA: TGCGCCAGCAGCTTGACTAGCGGGAGGGCAGCTGAGCAGTTCTTC. Translated: CASSLTSGRAAEQFF.

The genes are TRBV7-9 and TRBJ1-4; 7 bases align to TRBD1. The CDR3 runs to 18 residues. V was clipped by 2 bases and J by 0 bases; unmatched bases: 9. Germline CDR1 and CDR2: SEHNR and FQNEAQ (reference sequence). The CDR3 reads CASSLSWDSYATNEKLFF. CDR3 coding DNA: TGTGCCAGCAGCTTAAGTTGGGACAGCTATGCAACTAATGAAAAACTGTTTTTT.

This sequence joins TRBV7-2 and TRBJ1-4; 7 bases fit TRBD1. J was trimmed by 4 bases and V by 2 bases; bases with no gene match: 7. This CDR3 is built from 16 residues. The germline V gene has CDR1 SGHTA and CDR2 FQGNSA. The CDR3 spells CASSLFTGAFNEKLFF. The CDR3 DNA reads as TGTGCCAGCAGCTTATTCACAGGGGCCTTTAATGAAAAACTGTTTTTT.

The genes are TRBV7-9 and TRBJ2-7, with D hard to call. Germline CDR1 reads SEHNR; CDR2 reads FQNEAQ (reference sequence). The CDR3 extends over 12 amino acids. V lost 3 bases and J 3 bases, leaving 6 bases between the germline ends. The CDR3 region has the DNA TGTGCCAGCAGCTTGGGCAGCTACGAGCAGTACTTC. Residues: CASSLGSYEQYF.

The chain is built from TRBV6-2 or TRBV6-3 and TRBJ2-7, with TRBD2 identical over 8 bases. Germline CDR1 reads MNHEY; CDR2 reads SVGEGT. CDR3 length: 15 amino acids. The V gene end was trimmed by 2 bases and the J gene end by 3 bases; junction bases not matched to a gene: 6. CDR3 bases: TGTGCCAGCAGTTACCCCGGGAGGGGGATCTACGAGCAGTACGTC. Translation: CASSYPGRGIYEQYV.

The chain couples TRBV5-1 to TRBJ1-2; 10 bases agree with TRBD1. Germline trimming cut 3 bases from V and 3 bases from J; bases unmatched to any gene: 5. The CDR3 runs 15 residues. Germline CDR1 is SGHRS and CDR2 is YFSETQ. CDR3: CASSWGGTGDYGYTF. For the CDR3, the DNA is TGCGCCAGCAGCTGGGGAGGGACAGGGGACTATGGCTACACCTTC.

The chain recombines TRBV6-5 with TRBJ2-1, with 12 bases lining up with TRBD2. The trim removed 4 bases at V and 7 bases at J, leaving 5 bases unmatched. The germline V gene encodes CDR1 MNHEY and CDR2 SVGAGI. The CDR3 is 15 residues long. The CDR3 DNA reads as TGTGCCAGCAGTTCAACTAGCGGGAGGAAGAATGAGCAGTTCTTC. It yields the protein CASSSTSGRKNEQFF.

The gene calls are TRBV19 and TRBJ1-5; TRBD1 matches at 11 bases. The V gene end was trimmed by 6 bases and the J gene end by 7 bases; junction bases not matched to a gene: 5. Germline assignment: CDR1 LNHDA and CDR2 SQIVND (reference sequence). The CDR3 is made up of 14 amino acids. The CDR3 spells CASSPGTGGQPQHF. Written as DNA, the CDR3 is TGTGCCAGTAGCCCCGGGACAGGGGGACAGCCCCAGCATTTT.

The chain has TRBV27 and TRBJ2-3; TRBD2 agrees at 9 bases. Per the germline V gene, CDR1 is MNHEY and CDR2 is SMNVEV (reference sequence). This CDR3 has 16 amino acids. V dropped 6 bases and J dropped 8; count of bases not matched to a gene: 15. The CDR3 protein is CASRPVSGGRRGTQYF. CDR3 bases: TGTGCCAGCAGGCCGGTCAGCGGGGGGCGCCGCGGTACGCAGTATTTT.

The chain employs TRBV20-1 and TRBJ2-1, with D uncertain. This CDR3 region has 11 residues. Germline CDR1 reads DFQATT; CDR2 reads SNEGSKA (reference sequence). The ends were cut back, 3 bases at V and 13 bases at J, with 13 bases in the middle. The CDR3 is CSASFEPEQFF. DNA of the CDR3: TGCAGTGCTAGTTTCGAGCCCGAACAGTTCTTC.